These 24 T cell receptor beta chains were sequenced from one sample in a study of molecular identifiers for immune sequencing clone quantification (dated by TCRdb to 2016 to 2019). The library was made by PCR. Sequencing instrument: NextSeq 500. The public reads were reanalyzed by TCRdb: fastp trimming at Q25, MiXCR alignment, in-frame beta chains only. Each CDR3 protein appears once, grouped with its most common genes and DNA. The sample data list a few hundred thousand distinct CDR3 sequences, and roughly a quarter of these were observed just once. The top ten clonotypes cover roughly 0.7% of the sample. Sequenced input: naive CD8+ T cells from blood, with Jurkat cell RNA spiked in. Per the publication, the cell subset or site label means: FACS-sorted CD8+CD4-CCR7+CD45RA+ naive T cells. Every receptor here comes from a human donor in good health. Some libraries in this study had Jurkat cell RNA spiked in.

In regard to this clonotype: Just one base apart from a much larger clone, this may be a read error. This chain connects TRBV2 to TRBJ2-1; tentatively, D is TRBD1 or TRBD2 (5 bases each). V gave up 5 bases and J gave up 13 bases, with 15 bases separating them. CDR1 and CDR2 (germline): SNHLY, FYNNEI. CDR3 length: 12 residues. The CDR3: CASSRDQNIQFF. The DNA of the CDR3 is TGTGCCAGCAGTCGGGACCAAAACATTCAGTTCTTC.

V is TRBV6-2 or TRBV6-3 and J is TRBJ2-1, with TRBD2 matching over 8 bases. This CDR3 comprises 16 residues. Germline V lookup: CDR1 MNHEY, CDR2 SVGEGT. Trimming took 3 bases from V and 1 from J; bases not matched to a gene: 5. The CDR3 here is CASSYVLAASYNEQFF. CDR3 bases: TGTGCCAGCAGTTATGTACTAGCGGCATCCTACAATGAGCAGTTCTTC.

This clonotype has ten or more counts. The chain links TRBV18 to TRBJ2-4; TRBD1 agrees at 7 bases. In germline, CDR1 is KGHSH, CDR2 LQKENI. The ends lost 6 bases at V and 5 bases at J; junction bases unmatched: 10. This CDR3 contains 15 residues. CDR3 protein: CASSPRDRAENIQYF. CDR3 coding DNA: TGTGCCAGCTCCCCAAGAGACAGGGCGGAAAACATTCAGTACTTC. Full variable domain (remainder filled in from reference TRBV18 and TRBJ2-4): NAGVMQNPRHLVRRRGQEARLRCSPMKGHSHVYWYRQLPEEGLKFMVYLQKENIIDESGMPKERFSAEFPKEGPSILRIQQVVRGDSAAYFCASSPRDRAENIQYFGAGTRLSVL.

The CDR3 region is CASAPGDVNTGELFF. CDR3 in DNA: TGTGCCAGCGCCCCGGGGGATGTTAACACCGGGGAGCTGTTTTTT. The chain employs TRBV2 and TRBJ2-2, with D possibly matching TRBD2 (6 bases). This CDR3 has 15 residues. Germline V gene sequence: CDR1 SNHLY, CDR2 FYNNEI. The V and J ends lost 8 bases and 2 bases respectively, with 15 bases between them.

This clonotype came up many times. The chain uses TRBV6-2 or TRBV6-3 and TRBJ1-5, with D perhaps matching TRBD1 (5 bases). Trimming stripped 3 bases from V and 0 bases from J, with 9 bases between. Germline loops: CDR1 MNHEY, CDR2 SVGEGT. This CDR3 region has 15 residues. The CDR3 is CASSYGGYSNQPQHF. CDR3 DNA sequence: TGTGCCAGCAGTTATGGGGGTTATAGCAATCAGCCCCAGCATTTT.

Worth noting for this clonotype: This sequence may be a read error, since a much larger clone differs from it by one base. The chain couples TRBV29-1 to TRBJ2-5, with D possibly matching TRBD2 (6 bases). Trimming cost V 4 bases and J 7 bases, with 19 bases left between them. The germline V gene encodes CDR1 SQVTM and CDR2 ANQGSEA. The CDR3 runs 14 residues. The CDR3 DNA reads as TGCAGCGTTGCTCATGGATATGGAGCGGGGACCCAGTACTTC. Its protein product is CSVAHGYGAGTQYF.

This clonotype was detected ten times or more. The chain uses TRBV5-6 and TRBJ2-2; 8 bases match TRBD2. The CDR3 has 15 amino acids. CDR1 and CDR2 from the germline V gene are SGHDT and YYEEEE. The V segment lost 4 bases and the J segment 3 bases; nucleotides outside the gene matches: 5. CDR3 sequence: CASSIKREYTGELFF. DNA of the CDR3: TGTGCCAGCAGCATCAAGCGGGAGTACACCGGGGAGCTGTTTTTT.

This clonotype has at least ten counts. This chain joins TRBV28 and TRBJ2-7; no firm D call. CDR1 MDHEN and CDR2 SYDVKM come from the germline V gene. The CDR3 covers 13 residues. V was shortened by 4 bases and J by 6 bases, with 13 bases between the two germline ends. The CDR3 coding sequence is TGTGCCAGCAGTTCCGTTCGCCCAGGCGAGCAGTACTTC. It translates to CASSSVRPGEQYF.

V and J are TRBV27 and TRBJ1-5; D not resolved. This CDR3 comprises 14 residues. CDR1 is MNHEY, CDR2 SMNVEV, per germline (reference sequence). V lost 1 base, J lost 10 bases, and 14 bases lay in between. The CDR3 protein is CASSLLNGLEPQHF. In DNA, the CDR3 is TGTGCCAGCAGTTTATTGAACGGCCTCGAACCCCAGCATTTT.

The chain joins TRBV12-3 or TRBV12-4 to TRBJ2-3, with a possible D match to TRBD1 (5 bases). V lost 7 bases and J lost 5, with 16 bases in between. The length of the CDR3 is 14 residues. The CDR3 sequence is CASTWGRVEDTQYF. The DNA of the CDR3 is TGTGCCAGCACGTGGGGCCGGGTGGAAGATACGCAGTATTTT.

Points on this clonotype: The CDR3 carries no conserved terminal phenylalanine or tryptophan, so it likely arises from a read error. This CDR3 is CASSEALWTGKNAGANVLTS. CDR3 DNA: TGTGCCAGCAGTGAAGCGCTGTGGACAGGGAAAAATGCTGGGGCCAACGTCCTGACTTCC. The V and J genes are TRBV2 and TRBJ2-6; 8 positions agree with TRBD1. V shed 0 bases, J shed 2 bases, and the junction held 12 bases outside the gene matches. The CDR3 spans 20 residues. CDR1 and CDR2 (germline): SNHLY, FYNNEI.

With respect to this clonotype: A read error may explain this, as a much larger clone is one base away. The chain uses TRBV20-1 and TRBJ2-7; TRBD2 aligns across 7 bases. Germline loops: CDR1 DFQATT, CDR2 SNEGSKA (reference sequence). This CDR3 has 12 residues. The CDR3 DNA reads TGCAGTGCTAGAGGGGAGGGCCGCGAGCAGTGCTTC. Residues: CSARGEGREQCF.

In its sample, this clonotype was seen many times. The chain is built from TRBV4-3 and TRBJ2-3; D may be TRBD1 (6 bases). CDR3 size: 17 residues. Trimming left V 0 bases short and J 2 bases short, with 15 bases between. CDR1 and CDR2 from the germline V gene are LGHNA and YSLEER. The CDR3 nucleotides read TGCGCCAGCAGCCAAGATCTTTACCAGGGGCCCACAGATACGCAGTATTTT. It codes for CASSQDLYQGPTDTQYF.

The gene calls are TRBV29-1 and TRBJ2-7; 7 bases line up with TRBD1. The CDR3 length is 12 residues. V lost 6 bases to trimming and J lost 2 bases; unmatched junction nucleotides: 4. Germline CDR1 and CDR2: SQVTM and ANQGSEA. This chain's CDR3 is CSVWDRAYEQYF. As DNA, the CDR3 is TGCAGCGTCTGGGACAGAGCCTACGAGCAGTACTTC.

The table lists this clonotype with many counts. This chain connects TRBV28 to TRBJ2-7; D unclear. From germline, CDR1 is MDHEN and CDR2 SYDVKM. This CDR3 is 12 amino acids long. Trimming cost V 2 bases and J 6 bases, with 8 bases left between them. CDR3 nucleotide sequence: TGTGCCAGCAGTTTACTGGGTATCGAGCAGTACTTC. The encoded protein is CASSLLGIEQYF.

Turning to this clonotype: A read error may produce the germline difference seen at one junction end. The chain is built from TRBV15 and TRBJ2-4, with a possible D match to TRBD2 (5 bases). The CDR3 length is 14 residues. Germline CDR1 LNHNV, CDR2 YYDKDF (reference sequence). The CDR3 nucleotides read TGTGCCATCTCGGACTCAACTGCCAAAAACATTCAGCACTTC. Its protein is CAISDSTAKNIQHF.

This clonotype was counted many times. The chain combines TRBV7-2 with TRBJ1-1; 7 bases line up with TRBD1. Germline V CDR1 and CDR2: SGHTA, FQGNSA. The CDR3 covers 14 residues. The V segment lost 6 bases and the J segment 4 bases; nucleotides outside the gene matches: 8. This CDR3 reads CASRETGMSTEAFF. The CDR3 nucleotides read TGTGCCAGCAGGGAGACAGGGATGAGCACTGAAGCTTTCTTT.

This clonotype was recorded a few times. The genes are TRBV7-9 and TRBJ2-7; 8 bases agree with TRBD1. Germline V CDR1 and CDR2: SEHNR, FQNEAQ (reference sequence). CDR3 length: 15 residues. The V gene end was trimmed by 3 bases and the J gene end by 7 bases; junction bases not matched to a gene: 11. CDR3 nucleotides: TGTGCCAGCAGCTTCCAGACAGGGGCAATAGGGGAGCAGTACTTC. It is translated as CASSFQTGAIGEQYF.

A note on this clonotype: This may come from a read error, since a much larger clone is one base off. J is TRBJ1-4 and V is TRBV29-1; TRBD1 matches at 9 bases. V was clipped by 6 bases and J by 7 bases; unmatched bases: 12. CDR1 SQVTM and CDR2 ANQGSEA come from the germline V gene. The CDR3 runs to 15 residues. CDR3 protein: CSVPIPGQGGEKLFF. CDR3 bases: TGCAGCGTCCCTATACCGGGACAGGGTGGTGAAAAACTGTTTTTT.

The chain uses TRBV12-3 or TRBV12-4 and TRBJ2-2, with D perhaps TRBD2 (6 bases). This CDR3 is built from 17 residues. V was cut by 3 bases and J by 0 bases, with 14 bases left in between. CDR3: CASSLLLAGTNTGELFF. The CDR3, as DNA: TGTGCCAGCAGTTTGCTTCTGGCGGGAACGAACACCGGGGAGCTGTTTTTT.

As to this clonotype: This may come from a read error, since a much larger clone is one base off. V gene TRBV27 combines with J gene TRBJ1-5, with unresolved D. The germline V gene has CDR1 MNHEY and CDR2 SMNVEV (reference sequence). This CDR3 region has 19 residues. With 5 bases removed from V and 1 base from J, the gap between germline ends came to 24 bases. The CDR3 bases are TGTGCCAGCAGTCTATTATCCCCGTCTGGTTTATCCAGCAATCAGCCCCAGCATTTT. It encodes CASSLLSPSGLSSNQPQHF.

The chain uses TRBV30 and TRBJ2-5, with D maybe TRBD1 (6 bases). Germline CDR1 reads GTSNPN; CDR2 reads SVGIG (reference sequence). This CDR3 spans 14 amino acids. The ends were cut back, 2 bases at V and 5 bases at J, with 15 bases in the middle. The CDR3 nucleotides are TGTGCCTGGAGTCCCACCACAGGGTGGGAGACCCAGTACTTC. Protein: CAWSPTTGWETQYF. Filled out from reference TRBV30 and TRBJ2-5, the complete variable domain reads SQTIHQWPATLVQPVGSPLSLECTVEGTSNPNLYWYRQAAGRGLQLLFYSVGIGQISSEVPQNLSASRPQDRQFILSSKKLLLSDSGFYLCAWSPTTGWETQYFGPGTRLLVL.

As concerns this clonotype: This may arise from a read error, as a much more abundant clone is one base away. The V call is TRBV5-3, the J call TRBJ2-3, with D perhaps TRBD2 (6 bases). TRBV5-3 counts as an open reading frame of uncertain function. CDR3 length: 13 residues. CDR3 sequence reads: CASSWTGADTQYF. DNA for the CDR3: TGTGCCAGCAGCTGGACGGGGGCAGATACGCAGTATTTT.

As to this clonotype: This may arise from a read error, as a much more abundant clone is one base away. The chain couples TRBV7-9 to TRBJ2-3, with 11 bases that match TRBD2. V lost 4 bases and J lost 4; bases outside the gene matches: 19. Germline V gene sequence: CDR1 SEHNR, CDR2 FQNEAQ (reference sequence). The CDR3 is 20 residues long. CDR3 region: CASSSTLAGARHTNADTQYF. CDR3 sequence (DNA): TGTGCCAGCAGCTCCACACTAGCGGGGGCCCGACACACCAACGCAGATACGCAGTATTTT.